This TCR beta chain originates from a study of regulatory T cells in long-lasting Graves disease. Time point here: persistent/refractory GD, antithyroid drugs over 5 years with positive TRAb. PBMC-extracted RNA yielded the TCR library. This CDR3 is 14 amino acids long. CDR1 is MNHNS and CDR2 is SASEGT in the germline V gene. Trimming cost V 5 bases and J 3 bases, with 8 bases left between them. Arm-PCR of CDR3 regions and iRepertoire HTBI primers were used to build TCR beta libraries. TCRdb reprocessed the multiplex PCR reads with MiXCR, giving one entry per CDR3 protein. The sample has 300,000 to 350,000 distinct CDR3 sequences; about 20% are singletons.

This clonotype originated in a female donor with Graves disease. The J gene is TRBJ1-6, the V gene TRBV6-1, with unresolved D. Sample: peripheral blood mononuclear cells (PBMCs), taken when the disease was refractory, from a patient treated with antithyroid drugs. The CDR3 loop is CASSSRNYNSPLHF. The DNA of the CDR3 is TGTGCCAGCAGTAGCAGGAACTATAATTCACCCCTCCACTTT.